This TCR beta chain was observed in a study of radiotherapy plus CTLA-4 blockade in lung cancer. Study summary: Objective responses were observed in approximately 20% of patients, and disease control was achieved by 30% to 40%. Study findings and constraints: Blood-borne expansion of tumor-derived TCR clones followed radiotherapy plus ipilimumab.

The data were produced by immunoSEQ multiplex PCR, yet TCRdb's version contains in-frame clones alone and is incomplete. There are tens of thousands of clones in the sample; about three quarters occur only once, and under 10% lies in the top ten. Per germline, CDR1 SNHLY and CDR2 FYNNEI. V gave up 0 bases and J gave up 0 bases, with 8 bases separating them. The CDR3 sequence is 16 residues long. Points on this clone: Its matching antigen is unknown.

In chemo-refractory metastatic non-small-cell lung cancer, patients got ipilimumab CTLA-4 blockade together with focal radiation. The V call is TRBV2, the J call TRBJ1-4; D perhaps matches TRBD1 (5 bases). The sequence derives from a human donor with non-small cell lung cancer who had stable disease on radiotherapy plus ipilimumab. The source material was peripheral blood, sampled from a patient treated with radiotherapy plus ipilimumab. The CDR3 spells CASSEALGATNEKLFF. The DNA for the CDR3 is TGTGCCAGCAGTGAAGCATTGGGGGCAACTAATGAAAAACTGTTTTTT.